This T cell receptor beta chain was recovered during a study of neurological immune-mediated disorders. TCRdb ran MiXCR on the 5' RACE reads and lists one entry per CDR3 protein. The sample holds roughly 120,000 distinct CDR3 sequences; roughly 3.1% are singletons and the top ten take 1.3%. The germline V gene encodes CDR1 MNHEY and CDR2 SVGAGI. Trimming cost V 6 bases and J 3 bases; bases outside gene matches: 2. This CDR3 is 13 amino acids long. This clonotype was found many times. This chain connects TRBV6-5 to TRBJ2-7, with 10 bases aligning to TRBD1. The receptor's source is a woman in her twenties or thirties with multiple sclerosis. Sequenced sample: PBMCs. The CDR3 sequence: CASSRDRGYEQYF. As DNA, the CDR3 is TGTGCCAGCAGCCGGGACAGGGGCTACGAGCAGTACTTC.